This TCR beta chain emerged from a study of blood T cell repertoires in COVID-19. How the authors handled the data: Reference gene primer amplification yielded estimated nucleated cell counts. Assay used: immunoSEQ multiplex PCR; TCRdb lists only in-frame clones, some missing. V and J calls and clone size come straight from that table; D and trimming were deduced from the DNA. This table holds just under 250,000 clones, 85% to 90% found once. Cohort assignment relied on participant-reported clinical history. This clone has a single count. With 1 base clipped from V and 3 bases from J, the junction kept 10 bases outside the gene matches. The CDR3 has 17 residues. The germline gives CDR1 SGHTA, CDR2 FQGNSA.

The chain has TRBV7-2 and TRBJ2-5, with 8 bases identical to TRBD2. What was sequenced was PBMCs or T cells enriched from blood (not recorded which). The sequence came from a young woman who had recovered from COVID-19. CDR3 amino acids: CASSLGVGSGREETQYF. The CDR3 bases are TGTGCCAGCAGCTTAGGTGTCGGGAGCGGGAGAGAAGAGACCCAGTACTTC.